These T cell receptor beta chains were read from a single sample in a study of blood T cell repertoires in COVID-19. The protocol was immunoSEQ multiplex PCR, while the TCRdb copy is restricted to in-frame clones and leaves out a portion. The sample consists of under 200,000 clones, around 80% of them appearing once. Sequencing was carried out using peripheral blood. These receptors came from an older woman with COVID-19, enrolled during active disease. CDR3s include the opening cysteine and the closing phenylalanine or tryptophan. Fields, in order: D gene, V gene, clone size, J gene, CDR3 protein, CDR3 DNA. D genes are given only for firm matches. A row's size may be missing; if present it is once, few, many or a size class.

.	TRBV7-2	.	TRBJ1-2	CASSLSYGRDYTF	TGTGCCAGCAGCTTATCCTATGGGCGGGACTACACCTTC
TRBD1	TRBV7-2	once	TRBJ2-7	CASSPGQNYYEQYF	TGTGCCAGCAGCCCGGGACAGAACTACTACGAGCAGTACTTC
TRBD2	TRBV28	many	TRBJ2-1	CASSLLAGGNNEQFF	TGTGCCAGCAGTTTATTGGCGGGAGGGAACAATGAGCAGTTCTTC
TRBD1	TRBV2	.	TRBJ1-2	CASSEGGQGFYGYTF	TGTGCCAGCAGTGAGGGGGGACAGGGGTTTTATGGCTACACCTTC
TRBD1	TRBV15	.	TRBJ1-2	CATSRQGADGYTF	TGTGCCACCAGCAGGCAGGGGGCTGATGGCTACACCTTC
TRBD1	TRBV7-8	.	TRBJ1-2	CASSGDRGANYGYTF	TGTGCCAGCAGCGGTGACAGGGGGGCTAACTATGGCTACACCTTC
.	TRBV9	.	TRBJ2-2	CASSVAYTGELFF	TGTGCCAGCAGCGTAGCTTACACCGGGGAGCTGTTTTTT
.	TRBV5-4	.	TRBJ1-1	CALGGVGNTEAFF	TGTGCCCTAGGAGGGGTTGGGAACACTGAAGCTTTCTTT
.	TRBV10-1	.	TRBJ1-3	CASSEAQGKKRGNTIYF	TGCGCCAGCAGTGAGGCTCAGGGGAAAAAAAGGGGAAACACCATATATTTT
.	TRBV21-1	.	TRBJ2-7	CASTTTGTYEQYF	TGTGCCAGCACCACGACAGGGACCTACGAGCAGTACTTC
.	TRBV3-1/TRBV3-2	.	TRBJ1-2	CASSPPGEPYGYTF	TGTGCCAGCAGCCCTCCGGGAGAGCCGTATGGCTACACCTTC
.	TRBV7-2	.	TRBJ2-3	CASSLRRAPGTDTQYF	TGTGCCAGCAGCTTAAGGCGGGCCCCTGGTACAGATACGCAGTATTTT
.	TRBV7-9	.	TRBJ1-1	CASSSSGVNTEAFF	TGTGCCAGCAGCTCTAGCGGGGTGAACACTGAAGCTTTCTTT
.	TRBV6-6	.	TRBJ2-3	CASSYGGGRYPDTQYF	TGTGCCAGCAGTTACGGGGGGGGGCGTTACCCAGATACGCAGTATTTT
.	TRBV7-9	few	TRBJ1-4	CASSSLWGDTNEKLFF	TGTGCCAGCAGCTCTCTTTGGGGCGATACTAATGAAAAACTGTTTTTT
.	TRBV15	.	TRBJ1-3	CATSRDPGTGNTIYF	TGTGCCACCAGCAGAGATCCCGGGACTGGAAACACCATATATTTT
.	TRBV6-5	once	TRBJ2-2	CASSPRDLNTGELFF	TGTGCCAGCTCCCCCCGGGACTTGAACACCGGGGAGCTGTTTTTT
TRBD1	TRBV3-1/TRBV3-2	.	TRBJ2-1	CASSQPIYRGAYNEQFF	TGTGCCAGCAGCCAACCCATTTACAGGGGTGCCTACAATGAGCAGTTCTTC
TRBD2	TRBV3-1/TRBV3-2	.	TRBJ2-7	CASSQVLRERRFYEQYF	TGTGCCAGCAGCCAAGTCTTGCGGGAGAGGAGGTTCTACGAGCAGTACTTC
.	TRBV21-1	.	TRBJ2-4	CASSKEMGGEKNIQYF	TGTGCCAGCAGCAAAGAAATGGGCGGGGAAAAAAACATTCAGTACTTC
TRBD1	TRBV7-3	few	TRBJ2-2	CASSQNAGGNTGELFF	TGTGCCAGCAGCCAAAACGCAGGGGGCAACACCGGGGAGCTGTTTTTT
TRBD1	TRBV7-9	few	TRBJ2-5	CASLRGRGETQYF	TGTGCCAGCCTCAGGGGGAGAGGAGAGACCCAGTACTTC
TRBD1	TRBV5-1	.	TRBJ2-7	CASSFTAGGNWETYEQYF	TGCGCCAGCAGCTTTACGGCAGGGGGCAATTGGGAAACCTACGAGCAGTACTTC
TRBD1	TRBV19	.	TRBJ2-2	CASSIRGQTGELFF	TGTGCCAGTAGTATAAGGGGGCAGACCGGGGAGCTGTTTTTT
.	TRBV18	.	TRBJ2-7	CASSLTGEQYF	TGTGCCAGCTCACTCACCGGCGAGCAGTACTTC
.	TRBV10-3	many	TRBJ2-2	CAISGGRGLNTGELFF	TGTGCCATCAGTGGGGGTCGGGGTTTGAACACCGGGGAGCTGTTTTTT
.	TRBV6-2/TRBV6-3	once	TRBJ2-6	CASSYLGGVLTF	TGTGCCAGCAGTTACCTGGGGGGCGTCCTGACTTTC
.	TRBV2	.	TRBJ2-1	CASSGRGANEQFF	TGTGCCAGCAGTGGACGGGGGGCCAATGAGCAGTTCTTC
TRBD1	TRBV5-4	.	TRBJ2-7	CASRRQGAWEEQYF	TGTGCCAGCAGACGACAGGGGGCGTGGGAGGAGCAGTACTTC
.	TRBV5-1	.	TRBJ2-2	CASSRQLNTGELFF	TGCGCCAGCAGCAGACAGTTGAACACCGGGGAGCTGTTTTTT
.	TRBV20-1	once	TRBJ2-1	CSASQRPSSYNEQFF	TGCAGTGCTAGTCAGCGGCCCAGCTCCTACAATGAGCAGTTCTTC
.	TRBV9	once	TRBJ1-2	CASSVGAAANYGYTF	TGTGCCAGCAGCGTAGGGGCAGCAGCTAACTATGGCTACACCTTC
.	TRBV30	.	TRBJ1-3	CAWNPGQTSSGNTIYF	TGTGCCTGGAACCCCGGACAGACTTCTTCTGGAAACACCATATATTTT
TRBD2	TRBV27	.	TRBJ2-2	CASSLFGLGGDTGELFF	TGTGCCAGCAGTTTATTCGGTCTTGGGGGGGACACCGGGGAGCTGTTTTTT
.	TRBV5-6	.	TRBJ1-3	CASSPDRLPGNTIYF	TGTGCCAGCAGTCCAGACAGGCTGCCTGGAAACACCATATATTTT
.	TRBV5-3	once	TRBJ1-5	CARSLTYGQDWGAPQHF	TGTGCCAGAAGCTTGACTTATGGCCAGGATTGGGGAGCGCCCCAGCATTTT
TRBD2	TRBV7-2	.	TRBJ2-6	CASSPRGGDGANVLTF	TGTGCCAGCAGCCCACGTGGGGGGGATGGGGCCAACGTCCTGACTTTC
.	TRBV7-3	.	TRBJ2-1	CASSDLTGNEQFF	TGTGCCAGCAGCGACCTTACAGGTAATGAGCAGTTCTTC
.	TRBV20-1	.	TRBJ1-2	CSARDVYGYTF	TGCAGTGCTAGAGACGTGTATGGCTACACCTTC
.	TRBV10-3	.	TRBJ1-3	CALAKGATGAGNTIYF	TGTGCCCTCGCCAAAGGGGCCACAGGAGCTGGAAACACCATATATTTT
.	TRBV9	.	TRBJ1-3	CASSPLVISGNTIYF	TGTGCCAGCAGCCCCCTCGTTATCTCTGGAAACACCATATATTTT
.	TRBV28	.	TRBJ1-4	CASSNRGGPREKLFF	TGTGCCAGCAGTAACCGCGGGGGGCCGCGTGAAAAACTGTTTTTT
TRBD1	TRBV5-1	.	TRBJ2-3	CASSPLTGGQYF	TGCGCCAGCAGCCCTCTGACAGGGGGGCAGTATTTT
.	TRBV7-2	many	TRBJ2-5	CASSLGQGGTQYF	TGTGCCAGCAGCTTAGGGCAGGGGGGGACCCAGTACTTC
TRBD2	TRBV11-3	.	TRBJ2-1	CASSLEGIAGGRNEQFF	TGTGCCAGCAGCTTAGAGGGGATAGCGGGAGGACGGAATGAGCAGTTCTTC
.	TRBV4-1	once	TRBJ1-5	CASSQYGVGLGNQPQHF	TGCGCCAGCAGCCAATACGGGGTCGGGCTGGGCAATCAGCCCCAGCATTTT
TRBD1	TRBV6-1	.	TRBJ2-5	CASSGPKRGPQETQYF	TGTGCCAGCAGTGGGCCGAAAAGGGGGCCCCAAGAGACCCAGTACTTC
TRBD2	TRBV13	few	TRBJ2-2	CASSSTSGANTGELFF	TGTGCCAGCAGCTCTACTAGCGGGGCCAACACCGGGGAGCTGTTTTTT
TRBD2	TRBV5-1	.	TRBJ2-1	CASGTSGNSYNEQFF	TGCGCCAGCGGGACTAGCGGGAACTCCTACAATGAGCAGTTCTTC
.	TRBV7-9	.	TRBJ2-5	CASSFPGESETQYF	TGTGCCAGCAGCTTTCCAGGGGAGTCAGAGACCCAGTACTTC